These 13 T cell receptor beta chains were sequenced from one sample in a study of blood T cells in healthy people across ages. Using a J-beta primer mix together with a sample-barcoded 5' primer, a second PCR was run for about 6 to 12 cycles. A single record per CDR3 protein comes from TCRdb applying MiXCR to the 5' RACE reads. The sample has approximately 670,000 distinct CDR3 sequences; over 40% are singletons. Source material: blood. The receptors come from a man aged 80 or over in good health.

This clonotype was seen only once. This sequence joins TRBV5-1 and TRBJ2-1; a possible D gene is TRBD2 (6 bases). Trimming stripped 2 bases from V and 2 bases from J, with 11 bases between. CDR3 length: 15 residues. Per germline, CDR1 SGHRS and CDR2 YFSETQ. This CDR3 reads CASSFQEGAYNEQFF. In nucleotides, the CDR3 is TGCGCCAGCAGCTTTCAGGAGGGAGCCTACAATGAGCAGTTCTTC.

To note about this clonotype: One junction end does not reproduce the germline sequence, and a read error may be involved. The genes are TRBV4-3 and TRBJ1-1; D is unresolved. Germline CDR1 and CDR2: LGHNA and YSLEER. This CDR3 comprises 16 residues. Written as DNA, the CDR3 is TGCGCCAGCAGCCGCTTCGTTGGGCCGCCGAACACTGTAGCTTTCTTT. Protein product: CASSRFVGPPNTVAFF.

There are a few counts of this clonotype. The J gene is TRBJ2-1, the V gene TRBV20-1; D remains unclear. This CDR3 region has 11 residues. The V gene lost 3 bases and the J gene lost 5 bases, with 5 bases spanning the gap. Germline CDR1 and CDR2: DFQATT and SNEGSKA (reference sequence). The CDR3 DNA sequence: TGCAGTGCTAGGCCCCACAATGAGCAGTTCTTC. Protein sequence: CSARPHNEQFF.

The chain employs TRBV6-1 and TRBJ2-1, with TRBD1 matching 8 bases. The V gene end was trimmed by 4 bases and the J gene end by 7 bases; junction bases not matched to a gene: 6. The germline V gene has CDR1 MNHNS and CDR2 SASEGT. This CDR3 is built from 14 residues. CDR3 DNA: TGTGCCAGCAGTGTGCAGGGGGCGTATAATGAGCAGTTCTTC. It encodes CASSVQGAYNEQFF.

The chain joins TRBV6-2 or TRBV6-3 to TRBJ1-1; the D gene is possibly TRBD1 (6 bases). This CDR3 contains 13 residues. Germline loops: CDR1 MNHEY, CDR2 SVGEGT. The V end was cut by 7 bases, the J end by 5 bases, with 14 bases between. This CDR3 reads CASIRGGGTEAFF. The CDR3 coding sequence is TGTGCCAGCATCAGAGGGGGGGGGACTGAAGCTTTCTTT.

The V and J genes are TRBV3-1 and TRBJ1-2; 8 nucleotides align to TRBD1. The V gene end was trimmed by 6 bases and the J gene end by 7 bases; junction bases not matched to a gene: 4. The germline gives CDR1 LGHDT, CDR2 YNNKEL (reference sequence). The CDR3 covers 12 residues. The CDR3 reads CASRDREVGYTF. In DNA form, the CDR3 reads TGTGCCAGCAGGGACAGGGAGGTTGGCTACACCTTC. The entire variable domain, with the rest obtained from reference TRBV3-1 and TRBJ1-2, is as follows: DTAVSQTPKYLVTQMGNDKSIKCEQNLGHDTMYWYKQDSKKFLKIMFSYNNKELIINETVPNRFSPKSPDKAHLNLHINSLELGDSAVYFCASRDREVGYTFGSGTRLTVV.

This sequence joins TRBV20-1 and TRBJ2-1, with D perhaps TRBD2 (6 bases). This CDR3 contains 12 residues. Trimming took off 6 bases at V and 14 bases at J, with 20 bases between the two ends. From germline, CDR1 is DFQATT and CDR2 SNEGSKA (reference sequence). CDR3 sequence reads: CSALRREETKFF. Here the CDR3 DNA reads TGCAGTGCCCTTAGGAGGGAAGAGACCAAGTTCTTC.

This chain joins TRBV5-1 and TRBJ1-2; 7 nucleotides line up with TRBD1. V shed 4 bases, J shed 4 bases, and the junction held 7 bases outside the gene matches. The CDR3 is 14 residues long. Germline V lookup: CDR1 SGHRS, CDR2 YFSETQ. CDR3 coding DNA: TGCGCCAGCAGCGTGATGCAGGGGGGCTATGGCTACACCTTC. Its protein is CASSVMQGGYGYTF. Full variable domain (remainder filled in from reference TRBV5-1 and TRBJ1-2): KAGVTQTPRYLIKTRGQQVTLSCSPISGHRSVSWYQQTPGQGLQFLFEYFSETQRNKGNFPGRFSGRQFSNSRSEMNVSTLELGDSALYLCASSVMQGGYGYTFGSGTRLTVV.

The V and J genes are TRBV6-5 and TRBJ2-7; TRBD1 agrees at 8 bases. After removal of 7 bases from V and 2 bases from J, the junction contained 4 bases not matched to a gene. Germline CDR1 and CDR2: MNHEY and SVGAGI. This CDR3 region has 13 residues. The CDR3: CASTETGAYEQYF. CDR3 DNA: TGTGCCAGCACAGAGACAGGGGCCTACGAGCAGTACTTC.

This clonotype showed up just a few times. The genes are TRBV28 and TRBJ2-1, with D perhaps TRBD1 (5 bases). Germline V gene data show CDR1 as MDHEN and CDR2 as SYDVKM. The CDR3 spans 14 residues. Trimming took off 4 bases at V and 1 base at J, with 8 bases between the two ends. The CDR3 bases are TGTGCCAGCAGTTCGCCAGGGTCCTACAATGAGCAGTTCTTC. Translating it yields CASSSPGSYNEQFF.

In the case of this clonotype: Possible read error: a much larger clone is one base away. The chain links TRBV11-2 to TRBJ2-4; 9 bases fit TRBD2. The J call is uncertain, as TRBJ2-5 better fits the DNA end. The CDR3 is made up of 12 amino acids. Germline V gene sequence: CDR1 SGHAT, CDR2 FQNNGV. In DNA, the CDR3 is TGTACCAGCAGCGGGGGGCGGGAGACCCAGTACTTC. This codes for CTSSGGRETQYF.

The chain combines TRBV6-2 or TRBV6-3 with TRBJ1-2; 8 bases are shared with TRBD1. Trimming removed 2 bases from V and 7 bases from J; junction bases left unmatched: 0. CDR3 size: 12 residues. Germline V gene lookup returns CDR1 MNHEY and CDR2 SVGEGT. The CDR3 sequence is CASSYDRGGYTF. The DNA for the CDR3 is TGTGCCAGCAGTTACGACAGGGGTGGCTACACCTTC.

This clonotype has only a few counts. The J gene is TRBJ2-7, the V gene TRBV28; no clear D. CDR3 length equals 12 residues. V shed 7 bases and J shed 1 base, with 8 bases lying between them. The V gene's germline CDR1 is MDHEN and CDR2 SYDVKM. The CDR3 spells CASTSASYEQYF. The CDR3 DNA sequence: TGTGCCAGCACCTCCGCGTCCTACGAGCAGTACTTC.